These 8 T cell receptor beta chains came from one sample sequenced in a study of regulatory T cells in long-lasting Graves disease (dated by TCRdb to 2020 to 2023). The sample's time point label, decoded: newly diagnosed GD, antithyroid drugs for less than 3 months. For both TCR sequencing and RNA sequencing, RNA was extracted from PBMCs using TRIzol. The library was generated by multiplex PCR. Sequencer: Illumina HiSeq 4000. TCR beta libraries were built with iRepertoire HTBI primers and Arm-PCR amplification of CDR3 regions. Using fastp at Q25 and MiXCR, TCRdb reprocessed the public reads and kept productive beta chains. All rows with the same CDR3 protein become a single entry with the most common DNA and genes. The sample has fewer than 550,000 distinct CDR3 sequences on record, roughly 15% of them singletons. The ten largest clonotypes hold about 25% of the sample. This same sample was also part of a study on T cells in Graves' hyperthyroidism and ophthalmopathy.

The sequences come from peripheral blood mononuclear cells (PBMCs), collected at new diagnosis, from a patient treated with antithyroid drugs. Receptors originate from a woman between 18 and 29 years old with Graves disease. Donor details come from another sample of the same person, matched by shared clones.

This clonotype has ten or more counts. The CDR3 region is CASRRSGSPYEQYF. The CDR3 DNA is TGTGCCAGTAGAAGGAGCGGGAGCCCCTACGAGCAGTACTTC. The chain carries TRBV19 and TRBJ2-7; 8 bases line up with TRBD2. With 6 bases clipped from V and 2 bases from J, the junction kept 6 bases outside the gene matches. Germline V gene sequence: CDR1 LNHDA, CDR2 SQIVND (reference sequence). The CDR3 has 14 amino acids.

Remarks on this clonotype: This may stem from a read error, because a much larger clone lies one nucleotide away. The chain uses TRBV28 and TRBJ1-5; D perhaps matches TRBD1 (6 bases). The CDR3 is made up of 13 amino acids. Germline V lookup: CDR1 MDHEN, CDR2 SYDVKM. V was shortened by 6 bases and J by 7 bases, with 13 bases between the two germline ends. DNA of the CDR3: TGTGCCAGCAGGAACGGGGGGCGGCAGCCCCAGCATTTT. Its protein product is CASRNGGRQPQHF.

Ten or more counts support this clonotype. The chain recombines TRBV18 with TRBJ2-7; TRBD2 matches 10 bases. Germline V gene sequence: CDR1 KGHSH, CDR2 LQKENI. With V trimmed by 6 bases and J by 5 bases, 10 bases remained unmatched. This CDR3 comprises 15 residues. CDR3 loop: CASSGFTSGKDEQYF. Here the CDR3 DNA reads TGTGCCAGCTCCGGGTTCACTAGCGGGAAGGACGAGCAGTACTTC.

The chain combines TRBV6-1 with TRBJ1-6; 10 bases line up with TRBD1. The CDR3 is 19 amino acids. V shed 5 bases, J shed 0 bases, and the junction held 10 bases outside the gene matches. Germline assignment: CDR1 MNHNS and CDR2 SASEGT. In nucleotides, the CDR3 is TGTGCCAGCAGTAACCCGGGACAGGGGCCCTCCTCCTATAATTCACCCCTCCACTTT. This gives the protein CASSNPGQGPSSYNSPLHF.

The chain carries TRBV2 and TRBJ2-1, with 12 bases fitting TRBD2. The J call could be wrong; TRBJ2-5 is a better fit for the DNA end. CDR1 and CDR2 from the germline V gene are SNHLY and FYNNEI. The CDR3 sequence is 15 residues long. The CDR3 protein is CASSVSSGRAETQYF. DNA for the CDR3: TGTGCCAGCAGTGTTTCTAGCGGGAGGGCGGAGACCCAGTACTTC.

Worth noting for this clonotype: It may be a read error: a sequence one base away is much more abundant. V gene TRBV12-3 or TRBV12-4 combines with J gene TRBJ2-5; D perhaps matches TRBD2 (5 bases). CDR3 size: 14 residues. The CDR3 nucleotides are TGTGCCAGCAGTCATTCTGGAGGCCAAGAGACCCAGTGCTTC. This sequence encodes CASSHSGGQETQCF.

CDR3 nucleotides: TGTGCCACCAGCAGGGCAGGGTCCTATGGCTACACCTTC. It yields the protein CATSRAGSYGYTF. The rearrangement links TRBV15 to TRBJ1-2, with D possibly TRBD1 on 5 matching bases. This CDR3 spans 13 amino acids. Looked up from germline, CDR1 is LNHNV and CDR2 is YYDKDF (reference sequence). Trimming cost V 3 bases and J 4 bases, with 9 bases left between them.

As to this clonotype: This may stem from a read error, because a much larger clone lies one nucleotide away. The chain links TRBV19 to TRBJ1-2; no reliable D call. This CDR3 has 13 residues. In germline, CDR1 is LNHDA, CDR2 SQIVND (reference sequence). CDR3 loop: CASRPGANYGHTF. CDR3 nucleotides: TGTGCCAGTAGGCCCGGCGCTAACTATGGCCACACCTTC.